This record concerns one T cell receptor (beta chain) sequence. This clone was recorded once. Its specific antigen is unknown. There are no base qualities to consult, and no much larger clone falls within one base. The library was generated by the immunoSEQ multiplex PCR assay. The multiplex PCR relied on a mix of 60 forward primers for TCR Vbeta segments and 13 reverse primers for TCR Jbeta segments. The CDR3 region of rearranged TCR beta genes was amplified from genomic DNA with a multiplex PCR assay. The Illumina HiSeq System was used to sequence the amplified TCR beta libraries as 87-base-pair reads. From the authors' description of their analysis: A later analysis tallied about 77 million unique TCR beta chains across the 650 to 750 repertoires, and approximately 12 million of those chains were shared by two or more donors. Raw reads were error-corrected and collapsed into unique sequences with a nearest-neighbor algorithm that merged closely related sequences to remove PCR and sequencing errors. Alignment of CDR3 sequences to IMGT reference sequences was used to assign V, D and J gene segments. Each retained sequence needed at least a six-nucleotide match to both a V gene segment and a J gene segment. A rearrangement counted as productive if the CDR3 had no stop codons and remained in frame with V and J, and every other rearrangement counted as non-productive. Following IMGT convention, CDR3 was defined as the stretch from the second conserved V-encoded cysteine to the conserved J-encoded phenylalanine. The earlier analysis of 500 to 750 of the donors excluded any sequence lacking an unambiguous match to a single V gene segment. In an earlier analysis of some 590 of the donors, a V segment was called functional when productive rearrangements were above 56.7%, and segregating when the standard deviation between donors exceeded 5%. A statistical classification framework was built for diagnosing cytomegalovirus status from the catalog of TCR beta chain sequences. V and J gene assignment, in a later analysis, came from comparing TCR nucleotide sequences with IMGT/GENE-DB human TR gene sequences. The TCRdist pipeline was used in a later analysis to assign CDR3 sequences and most-parsimonious VDJ recombination scenarios. A later analysis defined each TCR beta chain by its CDR3 amino acid sequence plus V-gene family, and excluded reads lacking a unique V-gene family. As a way to deal with suspected cross-contamination and a sequencing artifact, a later analysis dropped roughly 600 nucleotide sequences that were highly shared and had low generation probability. In a later analysis, a clonal expansion index was calculated for each public chain from normalized within-repertoire ranks of inferred template counts. A later analysis computed generation probabilities with a VDJ recombination model fitted to out-of-frame rearrangements, and checked the results against IGoR. A later analysis scored TCR-TCR, TCR-HLA and TCR-CMV co-occurrence with hypergeometric tests, applying a repertoire-size bias correction to TCR pairs. A later analysis estimated false discovery rates by permuting HLA or CMV assignments 20 times. In a later analysis, co-occurring TCRs were grouped using DBSCAN, and TCRdist sequence similarity was added for clustering within HLA-allele-positive subsets. For co-occurrence clustering, repertoires with fewer than 30,000 or more than 120,000 public chains were excluded, along with four or five repertoires with anomalous nucleotide sharing. Not all clones reach the TCRdb copy of this immuneACCESS table, which keeps in-frame sequences only. Checked studies attribute under half of the gap to unresolved V genes and leave the rest unexplained. D and trimming come from the DNA, and the V and J calls and clone size come from that table. This sample has some 110,000 clones in its table, and 76% of those were observed once. Jointly, the top ten make up roughly 5.4% of the sample.

In total, roughly 670 healthy bone marrow donors made up the cohort. All cohort members were sampled while nominally healthy, although unrecorded immune exposures were likely present. The donor tested CMV seropositive, placing the donor among the 250 to 350 seropositive members of the cohort. Each donor provided a peripheral blood sample, and peripheral blood mononuclear cells were used for TCR beta sequencing. Genomic DNA was extracted from the blood cell samples with the Qiagen DNeasy Blood Extraction Kit. These data originate in a study of cytomegalovirus exposure and HLA in healthy donors (dated by TCRdb to about 2017). With respect to the entire study: According to an earlier analysis of a few hundred of the donors, roughly 180 million T cells yielded 117 million unique TCR beta sequences and approximately 300 Gb of sequence data. The genetic ancestry cluster associated with self-reported Caucasian donors included 81% of the 398 genotyped donors. Rather than using new phenotypic data, the later analysis identified candidate immune exposures from TCR beta sequences and from how often those sequences occurred across donors. The study used immunosequencing to profile the T cell repertoires of approximately 640 subjects and linked those repertoires to cytomegalovirus serostatus. In a later genetic analysis, genome-wide SNP genotypes for 398 of the 666 donors were used, and that subset was treated as a discovery cohort. The number of typed donors differed by locus: about 620-640 for A, B, C, DRB1 and DQB1; approximately 530 for DQA1; roughly 600 for DPA1; and 400 to 480 for DPB1. Donor age, sex, ethnicity and CMV serostatus were compiled together with the repertoire data. The study was designed to test whether signatures of past pathogen exposure could be identified by cataloging public T cell receptors. On average, roughly 250,000 unique TCR beta nucleotide sequences were sequenced per donor among roughly 430 genotyped donors of the cohort, with 15% to 20% of those sequences being non-productive. A later analysis re-examined previously published TCR beta repertoires from several hundred donors and added high-resolution HLA genotyping to investigate patterns of TCR occurrence. Both class I and class II loci were covered by HLA typing, at four-digit resolution. All discovery cohort repertoires had been generated on a single sequencing platform. An early release covering roughly 600 HLA-typed donors comprised approximately 300 gigabases of sequencing data and approximately 85 million unique TCR sequences. In an earlier analysis of 587 of the donors, high-throughput TCR beta sequencing was used to judge whether each TCR beta V gene segment behaved as functional or pseudogenic. Because of strong linkage in the cohort, roughly five DR-DQ haplotypes were treated as single units for association and clustering. To predict cytomegalovirus infection status, the study brought together high-throughput TCR immunosequencing, statistical association of individual TCRs with disease status, and machine learning. In addition to the first cohort of 666 subjects, a separate validation cohort of about 120 different subjects was used.

General study outcomes and caveats: Because some donors lacked HLA typing at each locus, the association tests relied only on the typed subset. Immune exposure information for the cohort was limited to CMV serostatus. An association between a missense DCLRE1C variant and V-gene and J-gene trimming of TCR beta chains was found in a later genetic analysis and replicated in an independent cohort. A further reported finding was that TCR beta sequences accurately predicted the HLA-A and HLA-B alleles for most subjects in the first cohort. The earlier analysis of approximately 590 of the donors excluded about 16 rarely observed V segments, including chromosome 9 orphons, because counts were too low. A group of highly shared sequence variants was considered likely to be a technical artifact of the sequencing pipeline. The study gave a list of some 150 TCR beta chains associated with cytomegalovirus. An earlier analysis of approximately 500 of the donors showed that most TCR beta V segments appeared in productive rearrangements either about 90% or about 30% of the time, which broadly matched IMGT annotations. Correlated functional status among segregating V segments might be attributable to linkage disequilibrium, but an unknown experimental factor could not be ruled out. Across donors, most TCR sequences were observed very rarely, whereas some public TCRs were present in many individuals. Compared with equally common non-associated chains, HLA-associated TCR beta chains in a later analysis were more clonally expanded and had lower generation probabilities. It was suggested by the authors that the approach could potentially be generalized to other disease states and immunological phenotypes. Roughly uniform sequencing depth across donors was assumed in presence/absence analyses, although this assumption may not hold. A later analysis associated 15,000 to 20,000 TCR beta sequences with specific HLA alleles at a false discovery rate of 0.05. A later analysis reported that several top co-occurrence clusters appeared linked to parvovirus B19, influenza, CMV and Epstein-Barr virus. A later analysis found that most CMV-associated TCR beta chains appeared HLA-restricted, with HLA associations seemingly driven largely by CMV exposure. A later analysis found that TCR association rates varied across HLA loci, with DRB1 alleles showing the most associated TCRs and HLA-C alleles the fewest. A later genetic analysis reported fewer N-insertions in productive TCRs among donors in an Asian-associated ancestry cluster than the roughly 720-donor mean. A few of the identified cytomegalovirus-associated TCR beta chains were confirmed in vitro to be specific for cytomegalovirus antigens. Assigning TCR associations to individual alleles was difficult when HLA alleles, especially DR and DQ, strongly co-occurred. This cohort had only TCR beta chains sequenced, and the lack of alpha or paired-chain data limited which features could be detected. The classifier was reported to diagnose cytomegalovirus status with high specificity and sensitivity in both the original and validation cohorts. The 87-base-pair reads could not distinguish some IMGT-functional V segments, including TRBV6-2 and TRBV6-3, so those segments were excluded.

There are 14 amino acids in the CDR3, from cysteine to phenylalanine inclusive. Only the CDR3 DNA stays, 42 bases, in frame from base 1. The germline V gene provides CDR1 MGHDK and CDR2 SYGVNS. V and J are trimmed by 7 bases and 7 bases, and the gene matches miss 7 bases of the junction. The source is a woman under 30 in good health and CMV-seropositive. The sample was PBMCs. The V and J genes are TRBV25-1 and TRBJ1-6, with 7 central nucleotides matching TRBD1. The CDR3 here reads CASTLEQGNSPLHF. The DNA sequence reads TGTGCCAGCACGCTCGAACAGGGGAATTCACCCCTCCACTTT.